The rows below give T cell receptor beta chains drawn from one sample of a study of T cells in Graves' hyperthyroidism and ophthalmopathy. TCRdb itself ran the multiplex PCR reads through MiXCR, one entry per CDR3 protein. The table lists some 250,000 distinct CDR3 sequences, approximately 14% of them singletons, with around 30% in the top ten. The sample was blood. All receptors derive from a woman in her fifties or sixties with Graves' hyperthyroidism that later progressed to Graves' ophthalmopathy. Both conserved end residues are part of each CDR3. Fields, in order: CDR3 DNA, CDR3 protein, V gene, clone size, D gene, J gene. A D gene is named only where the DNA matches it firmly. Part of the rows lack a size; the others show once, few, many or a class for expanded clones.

DNA: TGCGCCAGCAGCCAAGGGGGTCGGGGGTCGGGTGAGCAGTACTTC
CDR3: CASSQGGRGSGEQYF
V: TRBV4-1
size: few
D: -
J: TRBJ2-7

DNA: TGTGCCAGCAGTTTCGGGCGGAGCGGCACAGATACGCAGTATTTT
CDR3: CASSFGRSGTDTQYF
V: TRBV27
size: many
D: -
J: TRBJ2-3

DNA: TGTGCCAGCAGCCTGACAGGGGAGACTGAAGCTTTCTTT
CDR3: CASSLTGETEAFF
V: TRBV3-1
size: many
D: TRBD1
J: TRBJ1-1

DNA: TGTGCCAGCAGCTTAACGTCGGCCAGCGTCGACGAGCAGTACTTC
CDR3: CASSLTSASVDEQYF
V: TRBV7-3
size: many
D: -
J: TRBJ2-7

DNA: TGCGCCAGCCAGAAGGGGTCCGGGGCCAACGTCCTGACTTTC
CDR3: CASQKGSGANVLTF
V: TRBV5-1
size: -
D: -
J: TRBJ2-6

DNA: TGCAGTGCTAGAGATAATCTCCCCAGGGTAACCTACGAGCAGTACTTC
CDR3: CSARDNLPRVTYEQYF
V: TRBV20-1
size: many
D: -
J: TRBJ2-7

DNA: TGTGCCAGCAGTTACCGCGGGACTAGCGGGAGCGAGCAGTACTTC
CDR3: CASSYRGTSGSEQYF
V: TRBV28
size: many
D: TRBD2
J: TRBJ2-7

DNA: TGTGCCAGCAGCTTAGGGACCGCAGGTCAGCCCCAGCATTTT
CDR3: CASSLGTAGQPQHF
V: TRBV7-2
size: many
D: -
J: TRBJ1-5

DNA: TGTGCCAGCGCTACTCCTCCGGGACAGAACACCGGGGAGCTGTTTTTT
CDR3: CASATPPGQNTGELFF
V: TRBV2
size: many
D: -
J: TRBJ2-2

DNA: TGCGCCAGCAGCTTGAAGGGGTGGACTGAAGCTTTCTTT
CDR3: CASSLKGWTEAFF
V: TRBV5-1
size: many
D: -
J: TRBJ1-1

DNA: TGTGCCAGCCACACGGACAGGGGGAATGGCTACACCTTC
CDR3: CASHTDRGNGYTF
V: TRBV28
size: many
D: TRBD1
J: TRBJ1-2

DNA: TGTGCCAGTAGTATGGGGTTCTTGGGACAGGGAAATCCCGAGCAGTACTTC
CDR3: CASSMGFLGQGNPEQYF
V: TRBV19
size: -
D: TRBD1
J: TRBJ2-7

DNA: TGTGCCAGCAGCTTAAAAGATGCCGGGGAGCTGTTTTTT
CDR3: CASSLKDAGELFF
V: TRBV7-3
size: -
D: -
J: TRBJ2-2

DNA: TGTGCCAGCAGCCACGAGAACACCGGGGAGCTGTTTTTT
CDR3: CASSHENTGELFF
V: TRBV11-2
size: many
D: -
J: TRBJ2-2

DNA: TGCAGCGCACCTAGCGGGATACGAACCGGGGAGCTGTTTTTT
CDR3: CSAPSGIRTGELFF
V: TRBV20-1
size: many
D: TRBD2
J: TRBJ2-2

DNA: TGTGCCAGCAGCCACAGCGGGAGTGTTGCGGAGACCCAGTACTTC
CDR3: CASSHSGSVAETQYF
V: TRBV7-3
size: -
D: TRBD2
J: TRBJ2-5

DNA: TGCAGTGCTGAGGCCTCCGGGACAGGGGTTCGCGAGCAGTACTTC
CDR3: CSAEASGTGVREQYF
V: TRBV20-1
size: few
D: TRBD1
J: TRBJ2-7

DNA: TGTGCCAGCGGCGTCCGGGAGACCCAGTACTTC
CDR3: CASGVRETQYF
V: TRBV28
size: -
D: -
J: TRBJ2-5

DNA: TGCAGTGCTAGCTCGGGAGGAACCTACACAGATACGCAGTATTTT
CDR3: CSASSGGTYTDTQYF
V: TRBV20-1
size: many
D: TRBD2
J: TRBJ2-3

DNA: TGCGCCAGCAGCTTTTTTGGAGCGGGACAGGGAGAGGGCACTGAAGCTTTCTTT
CDR3: CASSFFGAGQGEGTEAFF
V: TRBV5-1
size: few
D: TRBD1
J: TRBJ1-1

DNA: TGTGCCAGCAGCCCTAGACTGGGCTCCGAAGCGACAGATACGCAGTATTTT
CDR3: CASSPRLGSEATDTQYF
V: TRBV11-3
size: many
D: -
J: TRBJ2-3

DNA: TGTGCCAGCAGCTTAGGGAGGCCCCCGACCAAACTGTTTTTT
CDR3: CASSLGRPPTKLFF
V: TRBV13
size: many
D: -
J: TRBJ1-4

DNA: TGTGCCACCAGCAGAGAGGGGGTGAGCAATCAGCCCCAGCATTTT
CDR3: CATSREGVSNQPQHF
V: TRBV15
size: few
D: -
J: TRBJ1-5

DNA: TGTGCCAGCAGTGAAGTTACCTACAGCTCCTACGAGCAGTACTTC
CDR3: CASSEVTYSSYEQYF
V: TRBV6-1
size: many
D: -
J: TRBJ2-7

DNA: TGTGCCATCAGTATAACAGGGGGCCCGAAGAACACTGAAGCTTTCTTT
CDR3: CAISITGGPKNTEAFF
V: TRBV10-3
size: many
D: TRBD1
J: TRBJ1-1

DNA: TGTGCCAGCGCCGTGGGAAACACCATATATTTT
CDR3: CASAVGNTIYF
V: TRBV19
size: -
D: -
J: TRBJ1-3

DNA: TGTGCCAGCAGATCTAGCGGGGGAACGAACCCGTACGAGCAGTACTTC
CDR3: CASRSSGGTNPYEQYF
V: TRBV13
size: many
D: TRBD2
J: TRBJ2-7

DNA: TGTGCCAGCAGGCCTCAGGGTCTTACCCACGAGCAGTACTTC
CDR3: CASRPQGLTHEQYF
V: TRBV7-9
size: few
D: -
J: TRBJ2-7

DNA: TGTGCCAGCAGCCTCCCCGGGACAGGGGCAGATACGCAGTATTTT
CDR3: CASSLPGTGADTQYF
V: TRBV11-1
size: -
D: TRBD1
J: TRBJ2-3

DNA: TGCGCCAGCAGCTTGGGGACATTAGAGAACACTGAAGCTTTCTTT
CDR3: CASSLGTLENTEAFF
V: TRBV5-1
size: many
D: -
J: TRBJ1-1

DNA: TGTGCCAGCAGCCAAGGGAATAGCGGGGGCGGGCAGTTCTTC
CDR3: CASSQGNSGGGQFF
V: TRBV3-1
size: -
D: TRBD2
J: TRBJ2-1

DNA: TGTGCCAGCAGTTTAGGTGGCCGGGCGGGTAATGAAAAACTGTTTTTT
CDR3: CASSLGGRAGNEKLFF
V: TRBV28
size: many
D: -
J: TRBJ1-4

DNA: TGCAGTGCTAGAGACCCCACAGGGGGCAATCAGCCCCAGCATTTT
CDR3: CSARDPTGGNQPQHF
V: TRBV20-1
size: many
D: TRBD1
J: TRBJ1-5

DNA: TGTGCCAGCAGCATGGGACTAGCTGATGAGCAGTTCTTC
CDR3: CASSMGLADEQFF
V: TRBV5-4
size: few
D: TRBD2
J: TRBJ2-1

DNA: TGTGCCAGCAGCCCTAAGGGGAAGGCCGCCTACAATGAGCAGTTCTTC
CDR3: CASSPKGKAAYNEQFF
V: TRBV7-3
size: many
D: -
J: TRBJ2-1

DNA: TGCGCCAGCAGCCAAGTGGATTTCGTCGGATCCAACTACGAGCAGTACTTC
CDR3: CASSQVDFVGSNYEQYF
V: TRBV4-1
size: few
D: -
J: TRBJ2-7

DNA: TGTGCCAGCCGAAGTGGCGGACGGTTGAACACTGAAGCTTTCTTT
CDR3: CASRSGGRLNTEAFF
V: TRBV18
size: many
D: -
J: TRBJ1-1

DNA: TGTGCCAGCAGTTTGACAGGGCGCGTCAATGAGCAGTTCTTC
CDR3: CASSLTGRVNEQFF
V: TRBV28
size: many
D: TRBD1
J: TRBJ2-1